Reported below is one TCR beta chain. What it recognizes is unknown. The CDR3 consists of 16 residues. The V end lost 0 bases, the J end lost 5 bases, and 16 bases lay between the germline ends. Per the germline V gene, CDR1 is SGHTA and CDR2 is FQGTGA. These data originate in a study of cytomegalovirus exposure and HLA in healthy donors. Study-wide results and caveats: The study assumed roughly uniform donor sequencing depth for presence/absence analyses. A cluster of highly shared sequence variants was likely a sequencing artifact. The study found most TCR sequences rare, yet found some public TCRs in many donors.

Nominally healthy donors provided the samples, though records likely missed some immune exposures. PCR primers comprised 60 Vbeta and 13 Jbeta primers. TCRdb's table, derived via immunoSEQ multiplex PCR, lists solely in-frame clones and lacks some. The data hold 150,000 to 200,000 clones, with 80% observed a single time. Material for sequencing was PBMCs. This TCR came from a man younger than 35 in good health and CMV-seropositive. This chain connects TRBV7-3 to TRBJ2-5; D may be TRBD1 (7 bases). The CDR3 sequence: CASSLTTAGGLETQYF. In nucleotides, the CDR3 is TGTGCCAGCAGCTTAACGACGGCAGGGGGACTGGAGACCCAGTACTTC.